The 6 T cell receptor beta chains reported below all come from one sample, sequenced in a study of post-analysis software for immune sequencing data. Notes on the study in general: Four or five TRBV segments, TRBV5-6, TRBV5-1 and TRBV20-1 among them, were found more frequent in patients than controls.

These TCRs are of unknown antigen specificity. Incorporated into the TCR beta cDNA libraries were unique molecular identifiers, which served to reduce PCR and sequencing biases. MiXCR, applied by TCRdb to the PCR reads, yields one record per CDR3 protein. The repertoire holds 750,000 to 950,000 distinct CDR3 sequences, with 46% as singletons. Sequencing was carried out using blood. Source of these receptors: a girl between 10 and 17 years old with multiple sclerosis.

V is TRBV28 and J is TRBJ2-7, with TRBD2 identical over 11 bases. J was trimmed by 0 bases and V by 5 bases; bases with no gene match: 6. Germline V gives CDR1 MDHEN, CDR2 SYDVKM. CDR3 length: 16 residues. In DNA form, the CDR3 reads TGTGCCAGCAGTACTCCGACTAGCGGGATCTCCTACGAGCAGTACTTC. Protein: CASSTPTSGISYEQYF.

This clonotype was seen only a few times. The V and J genes are TRBV11-2 and TRBJ2-3; TRBD2 agrees at 9 bases. In germline, CDR1 is SGHAT, CDR2 FQNNGV. J gave up 4 bases and V 5 bases, and 7 bases lay outside the gene matches. The CDR3 contains 15 residues. The CDR3 sequence is CASSLIAGAADTQYF. DNA for the CDR3: TGTGCCAGCAGCCTAATAGCGGGAGCGGCAGATACGCAGTATTTT.

The V gene is TRBV6-6, the J gene TRBJ2-5, with 14 bases aligning to TRBD2. The ends lost 6 bases at V and 5 bases at J; junction bases unmatched: 8. From germline, CDR1 is MNHNY and CDR2 SVGAGI (reference sequence). This CDR3 comprises 16 residues. The CDR3: CASRGTSGSIKETQYF. The CDR3 bases are TGTGCCAGCAGAGGGACTAGCGGGAGTATCAAGGAGACCCAGTACTTC.

The chain has TRBV7-8 and TRBJ2-3; TRBD1 is a possible D gene (5 bases). The CDR3 is 17 amino acids. In germline, CDR1 is SGHVS, CDR2 FQNEAQ. V gave up 3 bases and J gave up 2 bases, with 18 bases separating them. The CDR3 is CASSFALSKGYTDTQYF. CDR3 nucleotide sequence: TGTGCCAGCAGCTTTGCTCTCAGCAAGGGGTACACAGATACGCAGTATTTT.

Of note for this clonotype: One end of the junction varies from germline; a read error may be responsible. The gene calls are TRBV12-3 or TRBV12-4 and TRBJ2-1; TRBD2 is a possible D gene (7 bases). The CDR3 totals 15 residues. CDR3 DNA: TGTGTCAGCAGTTTAGCGCTGGGGGGGCCCAATGAGCAGTTCTTC. Its translation: CVSSLALGGPNEQFF.

V gene TRBV29-1 combines with J gene TRBJ1-6; 7 bases fit TRBD1. The CDR3 length is 13 residues. The junction had 6 bases not matched to a gene; V was cut back by 6 bases and J by 7 bases. Germline lookup yields CDR1 SQVTM and CDR2 ANQGSEA. CDR3 DNA sequence: TGCAGCGTACAGACAGGGCAGAATTCACCCCTCCACTTT. It specifies CSVQTGQNSPLHF.